Sequencing of this T cell receptor (beta chain) was carried out in a study of blood T cell repertoires in COVID-19. Per the original methods: Nucleated cell number was recorded as an estimate derived from reference gene primer amplification. Measured with immunoSEQ multiplex PCR; TCRdb has only the in-frame clones, and not every one. V and J calls plus clone size are reproduced from that table; the DNA served to infer D and trimming. This table has about 200,000 clones, about 90% appearing once. Trimming stripped 4 bases from V and 0 bases from J, with 14 bases between. Germline CDR1 and CDR2: SGHTS and YDEGEE. This CDR3 spans 16 amino acids.

This sequence originates from a woman between 50 and 59 years old with acute or convalescent COVID-19. V gene TRBV5-8 combines with J gene TRBJ2-1, with D maybe TRBD2 (5 bases). Input material: peripheral blood. The CDR3 bases are TGTGCCAGCAGCCATCGTAGCGTCAGCTCCTACAATGAGCAGTTCTTC. It specifies CASSHRSVSSYNEQFF.